The clone carrying this T cell receptor (beta chain) was seen repeatedly, ten times or more. The target antigen is unknown. Each of the donors had around 9 milliliters of peripheral blood drawn into EDTA-treated Vacutainer tubes. Every sample had a minimum of 7 million PBMCs isolated. CDR3 length: 16 amino acids. With V trimmed by 1 base and J by 7 bases, 7 bases remained unmatched. Germline CDR1 SGHTA, CDR2 FQGNSA. A sample-barcoded 5' primer and a J-beta primer mix were used in a second PCR of about 7 to 11 cycles. TCRdb used MiXCR to reprocess the 5' RACE reads, holding one entry per CDR3 protein. The sample consists of almost 1 million distinct CDR3 sequences, 45% to 60% of them appearing once. This sample was taken from a study of blood T cells in healthy people across ages. Study context: Roughly one uniquely barcoded beta molecule per two T cells was captured. Study results and limitations: Naive CD4+ cell counts and diversity both ran higher in long-lived than in aged donors.

V usage is TRBV7-2 and J usage is TRBJ2-7, with 13 nucleotides matching TRBD2. The sample comprised blood. The TCR was taken from a woman between 55 and 75 years old in good health. Written as DNA, the CDR3 is TGTGCCAGCAGCTTAGTACTAGCGGGAGGGCCTAGGGAGCAGTACTTC. Translating it yields CASSLVLAGGPREQYF.